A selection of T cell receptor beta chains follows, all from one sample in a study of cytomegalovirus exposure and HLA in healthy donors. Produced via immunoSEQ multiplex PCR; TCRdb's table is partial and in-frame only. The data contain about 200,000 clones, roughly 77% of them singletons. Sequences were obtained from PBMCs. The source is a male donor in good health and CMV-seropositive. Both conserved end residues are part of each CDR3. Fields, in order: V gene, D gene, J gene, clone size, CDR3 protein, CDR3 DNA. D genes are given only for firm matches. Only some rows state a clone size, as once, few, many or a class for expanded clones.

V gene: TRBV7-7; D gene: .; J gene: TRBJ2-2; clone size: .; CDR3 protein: CASSLQGDTGELFF; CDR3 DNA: TGTGCTAGCAGCTTGCAGGGTGACACCGGGGAGCTGTTTTTT
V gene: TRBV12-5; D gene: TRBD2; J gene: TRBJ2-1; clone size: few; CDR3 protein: CASGFNWTSDNEQFF; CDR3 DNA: TGTGCTAGTGGTTTCAACTGGACTAGCGACAATGAGCAGTTCTTC
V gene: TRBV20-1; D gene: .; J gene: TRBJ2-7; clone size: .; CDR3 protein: CSAPFSYEQYF; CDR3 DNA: TGCAGTGCTCCCTTCTCCTACGAGCAGTACTTC
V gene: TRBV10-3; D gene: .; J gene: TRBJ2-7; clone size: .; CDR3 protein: CAISDTVPRGGLYEQYF; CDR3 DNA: TGTGCCATCAGTGACACCGTCCCCCGTGGGGGACTCTACGAGCAGTACTTC
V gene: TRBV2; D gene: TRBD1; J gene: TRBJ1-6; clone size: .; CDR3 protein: CASSGGQGFNSPLHF; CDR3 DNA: TGTGCCAGCAGTGGAGGACAGGGTTTTAATTCACCCCTCCACTTT
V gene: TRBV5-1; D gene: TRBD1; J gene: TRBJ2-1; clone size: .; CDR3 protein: CASSPGDRGYNEQFF; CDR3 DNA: TGCGCCAGCAGCCCGGGGGACAGGGGGTACAATGAGCAGTTCTTC
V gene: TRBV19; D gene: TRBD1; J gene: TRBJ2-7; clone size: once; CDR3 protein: CASRTVDRDNYEQYF; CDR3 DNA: TGTGCCAGTAGGACGGTCGACAGGGATAACTACGAGCAGTACTTC
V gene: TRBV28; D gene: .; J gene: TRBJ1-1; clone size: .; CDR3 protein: CASRLDLNTEAFF; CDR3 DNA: TGTGCCAGCCGACTGGATCTAAACACTGAAGCTTTCTTT
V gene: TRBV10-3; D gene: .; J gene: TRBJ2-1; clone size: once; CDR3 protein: CAISEPTTLDEQFF; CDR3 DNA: TGTGCCATCAGTGAACCTACTACATTGGATGAGCAGTTCTTC
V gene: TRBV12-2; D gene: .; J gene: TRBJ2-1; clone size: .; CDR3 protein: CASRYRRAGNNEQFF; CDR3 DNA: TGTGCAAGTCGCTACCGCCGGGCGGGTAACAATGAGCAGTTCTTC
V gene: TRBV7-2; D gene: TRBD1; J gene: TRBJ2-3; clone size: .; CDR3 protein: CASSQQGAADTQYF; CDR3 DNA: TGTGCCAGCAGCCAACAGGGGGCAGCTGATACGCAGTATTTT
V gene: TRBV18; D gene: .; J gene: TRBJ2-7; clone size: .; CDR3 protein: CASSQPRDTQYF; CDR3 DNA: TGTGCCAGCTCCCAACCACGGGATACCCAGTACTTC
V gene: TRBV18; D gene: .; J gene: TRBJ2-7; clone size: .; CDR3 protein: CASSPRTGLDEQYF; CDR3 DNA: TGTGCCAGCTCACCACGTACGGGTTTGGACGAGCAGTACTTC
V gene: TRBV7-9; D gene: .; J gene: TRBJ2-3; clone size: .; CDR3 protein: CASSQTGDTQYF; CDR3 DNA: TGTGCCAGCAGCCAGACCGGGGATACGCAGTATTTT
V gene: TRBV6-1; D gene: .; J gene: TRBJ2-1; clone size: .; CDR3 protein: CASIKGGFTGDEQFF; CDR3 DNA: TGTGCCAGCATCAAAGGAGGCTTCACGGGGGATGAGCAGTTCTTC
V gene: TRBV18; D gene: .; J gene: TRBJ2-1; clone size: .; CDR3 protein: CASSPSRENEQFF; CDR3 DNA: TGTGCCAGCTCACCATCCCGGGAAAATGAGCAGTTCTTC
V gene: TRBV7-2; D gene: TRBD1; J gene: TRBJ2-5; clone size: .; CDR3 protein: CASSSQRQGQQYF; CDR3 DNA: TGTGCCAGCAGCTCCCAGAGACAGGGGCAGCAGTACTTC
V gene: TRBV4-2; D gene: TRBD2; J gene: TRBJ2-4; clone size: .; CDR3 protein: CASSPVGGGENIQYF; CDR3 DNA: TGTGCCAGCAGCCCTGTCGGCGGGGGGGAAAACATTCAGTACTTC
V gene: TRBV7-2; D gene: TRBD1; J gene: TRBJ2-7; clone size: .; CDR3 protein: CASTTGQGNYEQYF; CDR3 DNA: TGTGCCAGCACCACGGGACAGGGGAACTACGAGCAGTACTTC
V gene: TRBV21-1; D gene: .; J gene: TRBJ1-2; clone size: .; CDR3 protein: CASSKPGGNYGYTF; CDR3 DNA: TGTGCCAGCAGCAAACCAGGAGGGAACTATGGCTACACCTTC
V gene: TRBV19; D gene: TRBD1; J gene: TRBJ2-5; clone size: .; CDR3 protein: CASSPGQGAWETQYF; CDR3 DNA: TGTGCCAGTAGTCCGGGACAGGGGGCCTGGGAGACCCAGTACTTC
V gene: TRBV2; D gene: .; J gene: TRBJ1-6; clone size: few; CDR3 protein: CASSVQNSPLHF; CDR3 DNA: TGTGCCAGCTCGGTCCAAAATTCACCCCTCCACTTT
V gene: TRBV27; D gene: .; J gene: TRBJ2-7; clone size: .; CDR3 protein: CASSLSLSAYEQYF; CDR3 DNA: TGTGCCAGCAGTTTAAGCCTGTCTGCCTACGAGCAGTACTTC
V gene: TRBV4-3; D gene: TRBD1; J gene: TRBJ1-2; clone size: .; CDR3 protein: CASSQEDRMNYGYTF; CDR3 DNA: TGCGCCAGCAGCCAAGAGGACAGGATGAACTATGGCTACACCTTC
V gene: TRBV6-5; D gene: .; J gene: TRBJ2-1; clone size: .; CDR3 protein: CASSPSWTAYNEQFF; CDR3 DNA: TGTGCCAGCAGCCCCTCCTGGACAGCCTACAATGAGCAGTTCTTC
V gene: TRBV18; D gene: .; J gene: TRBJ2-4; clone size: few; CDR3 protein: CASSPAGAKNIQYF; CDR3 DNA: TGTGCCAGCTCACCAGCAGGAGCCAAAAACATTCAGTACTTC
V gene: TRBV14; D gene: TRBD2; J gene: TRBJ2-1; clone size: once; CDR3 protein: CASSHTSGGLESRNEQFF; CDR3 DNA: TGTGCCAGCAGCCACACGAGCGGGGGTCTCGAGTCACGGAATGAGCAGTTCTTC
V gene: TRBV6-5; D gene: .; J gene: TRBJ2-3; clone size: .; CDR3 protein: CASSNVLSSTDTQYF; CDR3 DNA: TGTGCCAGCAGTAATGTCCTATCTAGCACAGATACGCAGTATTTT
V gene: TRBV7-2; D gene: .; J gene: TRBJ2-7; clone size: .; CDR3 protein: CASSLSGSYEQYF; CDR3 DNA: TGTGCCAGCAGCTTAAGCGGCTCCTACGAGCAGTACTTC
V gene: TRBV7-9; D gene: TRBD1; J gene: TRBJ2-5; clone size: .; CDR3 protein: CASSPRDRDQETQYF; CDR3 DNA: TGTGCCAGCAGCCCCCGGGACAGGGACCAAGAGACCCAGTACTTC
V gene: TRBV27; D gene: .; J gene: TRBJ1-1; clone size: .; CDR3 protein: CASSLSTANTEAFF; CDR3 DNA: TGTGCCAGCAGTTTATCGACAGCAAACACTGAAGCTTTCTTT
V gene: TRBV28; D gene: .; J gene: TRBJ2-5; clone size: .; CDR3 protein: CASSQMAGNAETQYF; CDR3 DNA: TGTGCCAGCAGCCAAATGGCAGGCAACGCGGAGACCCAGTACTTC
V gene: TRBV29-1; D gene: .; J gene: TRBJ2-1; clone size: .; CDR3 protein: CSVVAVSYNEQFF; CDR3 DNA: TGCAGCGTTGTAGCCGTCAGCTACAATGAGCAGTTCTTC
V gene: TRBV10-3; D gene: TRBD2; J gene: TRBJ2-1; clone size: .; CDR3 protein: CAIGTLAGGRYNEQFF; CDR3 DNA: TGTGCCATCGGTACCTTAGCGGGAGGGCGCTACAATGAGCAGTTCTTC
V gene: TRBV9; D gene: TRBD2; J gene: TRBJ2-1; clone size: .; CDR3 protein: CASSVDGTRKQGEQFF; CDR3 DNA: TGTGCCAGCAGCGTAGACGGGACTAGGAAGCAGGGTGAGCAGTTCTTC
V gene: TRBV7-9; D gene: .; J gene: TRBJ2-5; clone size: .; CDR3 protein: CASSLGRAQETQYF; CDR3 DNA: TGTGCCAGCAGCTTAGGGAGGGCCCAAGAGACCCAGTACTTC
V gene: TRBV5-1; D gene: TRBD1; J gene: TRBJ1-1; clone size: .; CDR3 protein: CASSFRDREAFF; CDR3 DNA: TGCGCCAGCAGCTTCCGGGACAGGGAGGCTTTCTTT
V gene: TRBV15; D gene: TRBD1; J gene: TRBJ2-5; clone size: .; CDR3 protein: CATSRGRTGQETQYF; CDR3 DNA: TGTGCCACCAGCAGAGGTAGGACAGGCCAAGAGACCCAGTACTTC
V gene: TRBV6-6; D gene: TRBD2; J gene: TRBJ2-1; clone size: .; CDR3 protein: CASHIAGPYNEQFF; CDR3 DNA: TGTGCCAGCCATATAGCGGGACCCTACAATGAGCAGTTCTTC
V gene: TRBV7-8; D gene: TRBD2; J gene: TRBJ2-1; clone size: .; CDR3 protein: CASGSRLAGGFWEQFF; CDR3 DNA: TGTGCCAGCGGCTCCCGACTAGCGGGAGGGTTTTGGGAGCAGTTCTTC
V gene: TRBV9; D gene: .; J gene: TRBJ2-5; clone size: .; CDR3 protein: CASSRRGGAQETQYF; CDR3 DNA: TGTGCCAGCAGCCGCCGAGGGGGGGCCCAAGAGACCCAGTACTTC
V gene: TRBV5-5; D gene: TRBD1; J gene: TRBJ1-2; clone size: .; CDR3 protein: CASSLLGQGVYYGYTF; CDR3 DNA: TGTGCCAGCAGCTTGCTGGGACAGGGGGTTTACTATGGCTACACCTTC
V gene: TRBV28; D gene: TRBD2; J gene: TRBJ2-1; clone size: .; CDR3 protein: CASSSGGLEDWNEQFF; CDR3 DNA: TGTGCCAGCAGTTCGGGAGGACTAGAGGACTGGAATGAGCAGTTCTTC
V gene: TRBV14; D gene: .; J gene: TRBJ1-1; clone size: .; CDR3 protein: CASSPLGPWNTEAFF; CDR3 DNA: TGTGCCAGCAGCCCCCTGGGCCCGTGGAACACTGAAGCTTTCTTT
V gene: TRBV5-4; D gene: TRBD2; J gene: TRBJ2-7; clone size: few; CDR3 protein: CASSAPGTSGGPPYEQYF; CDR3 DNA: TGTGCCAGCAGCGCTCCCGGGACTAGCGGGGGGCCACCCTACGAGCAGTACTTC
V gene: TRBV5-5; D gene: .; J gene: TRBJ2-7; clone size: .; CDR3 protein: CASSLDSPAPLRPYEQYF; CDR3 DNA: TGTGCCAGCAGCTTGGACAGTCCGGCCCCGTTAAGACCCTACGAGCAGTACTTC
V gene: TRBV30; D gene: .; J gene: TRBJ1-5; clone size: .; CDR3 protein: CAWSPSNQPQHF; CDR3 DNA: TGTGCCTGGAGTCCGTCCAATCAGCCCCAGCATTTT
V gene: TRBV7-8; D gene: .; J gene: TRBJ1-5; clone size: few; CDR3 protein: CASSLAGQFNQPQHF; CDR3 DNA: TGTGCCAGCAGCTTAGCTGGACAGTTCAATCAGCCCCAGCATTTT
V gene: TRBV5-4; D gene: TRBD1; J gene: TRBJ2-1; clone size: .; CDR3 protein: CASSSDREEKFF; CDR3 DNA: TGTGCCAGCAGTTCGGACAGGGAGGAAAAGTTCTTC
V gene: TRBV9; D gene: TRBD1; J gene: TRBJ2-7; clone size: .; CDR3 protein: CASSRDRVAGEQYF; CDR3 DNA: TGTGCCAGCAGCCGGGACAGGGTAGCAGGCGAGCAGTACTTC
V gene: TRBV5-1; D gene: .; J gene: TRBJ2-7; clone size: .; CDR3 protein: CASSLERTYEQYF; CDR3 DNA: TGCGCCAGCAGCCTCGAGAGGACCTACGAGCAGTACTTC
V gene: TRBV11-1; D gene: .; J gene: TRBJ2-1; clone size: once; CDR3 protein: CASSLRSYNEQFF; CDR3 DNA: TGTGCCAGCAGCTTGAGGAGCTACAATGAGCAGTTCTTC
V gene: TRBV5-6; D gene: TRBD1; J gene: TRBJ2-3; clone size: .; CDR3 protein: CASSTRQGSSTDTQYF; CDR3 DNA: TGTGCCAGCAGCACGAGACAGGGATCGAGCACGGATACGCAGTATTTT
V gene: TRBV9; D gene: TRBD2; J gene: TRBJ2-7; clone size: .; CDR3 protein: CASSVAVAGTSEQYF; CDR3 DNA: TGTGCCAGCAGCGTCGCCGTCGCGGGGACTAGCGAGCAGTACTTC
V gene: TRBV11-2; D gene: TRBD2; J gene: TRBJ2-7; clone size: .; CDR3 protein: CASSFGGSDEQYF; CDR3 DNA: TGTGCCAGCAGCTTTGGCGGGAGTGACGAGCAGTACTTC
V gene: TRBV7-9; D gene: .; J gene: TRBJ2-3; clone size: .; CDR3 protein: CASSSFGTDTQYF; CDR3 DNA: TGTGCCAGCAGCTCCTTCGGCACAGATACGCAGTATTTT
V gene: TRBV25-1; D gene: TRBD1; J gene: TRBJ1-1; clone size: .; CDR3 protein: CASSPAGTGIMNTEAFF; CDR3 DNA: TGTGCCAGCAGTCCTGCCGGGACAGGGATCATGAACACTGAAGCTTTCTTT
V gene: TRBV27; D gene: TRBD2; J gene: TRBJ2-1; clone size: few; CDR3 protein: CATHSIAGAVYNEQFF; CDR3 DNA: TGTGCCACCCATTCGATAGCGGGAGCTGTGTACAATGAGCAGTTCTTC
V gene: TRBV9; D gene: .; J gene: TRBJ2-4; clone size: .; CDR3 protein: CASSGTEKNIQYF; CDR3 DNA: TGTGCCAGCAGCGGGACAGAAAAAAACATTCAGTACTTC
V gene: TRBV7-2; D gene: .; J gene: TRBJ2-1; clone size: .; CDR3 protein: CASNVGGPIPFNEQFF; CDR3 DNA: TGTGCCAGCAACGTAGGGGGTCCAATTCCCTTCAATGAGCAGTTCTTC